This paragraph reports one T cell receptor (beta chain). Antigen unknown. This entry belongs to a study of shared clonotypes between healthy human individuals. Study outcomes and limitations: Clonotypes that were shared across a few donors made up around 5% of naive CD4 clonotypes.

Some clones are missing from TCRdb's copy, which holds only in-frame ones; the method was immunoSEQ multiplex PCR. The data show some 320,000 clones, 80% to 90% seen once. The CD8 memory fraction combined CD45RO+ cells with TemRA cells (CCR7-negative CD45RA+). V lost 1 base and J lost 1; bases outside the gene matches: 6. The CDR3 runs to 18 residues. Looked up from germline, CDR1 is SGHRS and CDR2 is YFSETQ. Sequenced: memory CD8+ T cells sorted from blood. As for subset: CD45RO+ cells pooled with CCR7-negative TemRA cells. The source of this sequence is a man aged 18-30 years in good health. The chain links TRBV5-1 to TRBJ2-6; TRBD1 matches at 9 bases. The CDR3 DNA is TGCGCCAGCAGCTTGTATGGGACAGGGTGGTCTGGGGCCAACGTCCTGACTTTC. Its protein is CASSLYGTGWSGANVLTF.